Shown below are 9 T cell receptor beta chains from a single sample sequenced in a study of blood T cell repertoires in COVID-19. Method: immunoSEQ multiplex PCR; TCRdb's copy keeps in-frame clones and lacks some. The sample yields around 130,000 clones, 80% to 85% seen once. Sequenced sample: peripheral blood. The receptor set was obtained from a man between 25 and 39 years old with COVID-19, enrolled during active disease.

V gene TRBV19 combines with J gene TRBJ1-1, with D perhaps matching TRBD1 (5 bases). V lost 3 bases and J lost 1, with 12 bases in between. Per germline, CDR1 LNHDA and CDR2 SQIVND (reference sequence). The CDR3 has 15 amino acids. In nucleotides, the CDR3 is TGTGCCAGTAGTATGACAGTTCGTGGGAACACTGAAGCTTTCTTT. Its protein is CASSMTVRGNTEAFF.

The chain carries TRBV19 and TRBJ2-4; 10 nucleotides align to TRBD2. The CDR3 is 20 residues long. Trimming took 3 bases from V and 0 from J; bases not matched to a gene: 14. Per the germline V gene, CDR1 is LNHDA and CDR2 is SQIVND (reference sequence). CDR3 nucleotides: TGTGCCAGTAGTATCCCCAATTGGGTATCTAGCGGGAGAGCCAAAAACATTCAGTACTTC. Its translation: CASSIPNWVSSGRAKNIQYF.

The CDR3 coding sequence is TGTGCCAGCAGTTTGGCGGGAGAGGGAACAGGAATCAATGAGCAGTTCTTC. This codes for CASSLAGEGTGINEQFF. The rearrangement joins TRBV28 to TRBJ2-1, with TRBD2 matching over 7 bases. With 3 bases clipped from V and 6 bases from J, the junction kept 14 bases outside the gene matches. The CDR3 runs to 17 residues. Germline values: CDR1 MDHEN, CDR2 SYDVKM. Drawing the rest from reference TRBV28 and TRBJ2-1, the complete variable domain is DVKVTQSSRYLVKRTGEKVFLECVQDMDHENMFWYRQDPGLGLRLIYFSYDVKMKEKGDIPEGYSVSREKKERFSLILESASTNQTSMYLCASSLAGEGTGINEQFFGPGTRLTVL.

The rearrangement joins TRBV28 to TRBJ2-3; 10 bases map to TRBD2. This CDR3 is built from 15 residues. Germline V gives CDR1 MDHEN, CDR2 SYDVKM. V was clipped by 5 bases and J by 2 bases; unmatched bases: 4. Here the CDR3 reads CASSPGTSDTDTQYF. The CDR3 nucleotides read TGTGCCAGCAGTCCCGGGACTAGCGACACAGATACGCAGTATTTT.

This clone was detected once. V is TRBV3-1 (or the pseudogene TRBV3-2) and J is TRBJ1-1; weak D call: TRBD1 (5 bases). The CDR3 consists of 15 residues. V lost 0 bases and J lost 4, with 12 bases in between. Germline V gives CDR1 LGHDT, CDR2 YNNKEL (reference sequence). CDR3: CASSQDAGGGTEAFF. Written as DNA, the CDR3 is TGTGCCAGCAGCCAAGATGCGGGGGGGGGCACTGAAGCTTTCTTT.

The CDR3 nucleotides read TGTGCCAGCAGCCTAGGACACCTGAACACTGAAGCTTTCTTT. It specifies CASSLGHLNTEAFF. The chain employs TRBV7-9 and TRBJ1-1, with D perhaps TRBD1 (5 bases). Trimming took off 5 bases at V and 0 bases at J, with 10 bases between the two ends. Per germline, CDR1 SEHNR and CDR2 FQNEAQ (reference sequence). The CDR3 extends over 14 amino acids.

CDR3 protein: CASSKSAGVSGANVLTF. In DNA, the CDR3 is TGTGCCAGCAGCAAGAGTGCAGGGGTCTCTGGGGCCAACGTCCTGACTTTC. The chain uses TRBV9 and TRBJ2-6; possibly TRBD1 for D (6 bases). The CDR3 length is 17 residues. Germline V gene sequence: CDR1 SGDLS, CDR2 YYNGEE. V was trimmed by 4 bases and J by 0 bases, leaving 14 bases between them. Full variable domain (outside the CDR3, taken from reference TRBV9 and TRBJ2-6): DSGVTQTPKHLITATGQRVTLRCSPRSGDLSVYWYQQSLDQGLQFLIQYYNGEERAKGNILERFSAQQFPDLHSELNLSSLELGDSALYFCASSKSAGVSGANVLTFGAGSRLTVL.

The CDR3 DNA is TGTGCCAGTGGGACAGTCCCCGGAAACACCATATATTTT. This codes for CASGTVPGNTIYF. The rearrangement links TRBV19 to TRBJ1-3; 7 bases are a match to TRBD1. CDR1 is LNHDA and CDR2 is SQIVND in the germline V gene (reference sequence). V trimming: 8 bases; J trimming: 4 bases; junction bases outside the gene matches: 5. The CDR3 is made up of 13 amino acids.

The chain has TRBV6-5 and TRBJ2-7; D perhaps matches TRBD2 (6 bases). V was clipped by 10 bases and J by 2 bases, with 15 bases between them. The germline gives CDR1 MNHEY, CDR2 SVGAGI. The CDR3 loop spans 13 amino acids. CDR3: CAIRKEGTYEQYF. The CDR3 region has the DNA TGTGCCATTAGGAAGGAGGGCACCTACGAGCAGTACTTC.